This T cell receptor beta chain was captured by sequencing in a study of CD8 T cells in Susac syndrome. Study as a whole: Among the Susac syndrome patients who underwent sequencing, roughly 6 had clinically active disease, while 8 or 9 of them were in remission.

The V and J ends lost 3 bases and 1 base respectively, with 11 bases between them. Germline assignment: CDR1 SGHNT and CDR2 YYREEE (reference sequence). The CDR3 loop spans 15 amino acids. Recently defined diagnostic criteria classed the Susac syndrome patients as definite or probable. Reverse transcription used roughly 0.45 to 1 ug RNA and random hexamers. One entry per CDR3 protein results from TCRdb running MiXCR on the immunoSEQ multiplex PCR reads. Of about 240,000 distinct CDR3 sequences in the sample, 96% are singletons; the top ten hold approximately 0.1%. This chain uses TRBV5-4 with TRBJ1-3; tentative D call: TRBD1 (6 bases). The sequence derives from a human donor with Susac syndrome. Specimen: CD4+ T cells from PBMCs. The CDR3 region has the DNA TGTGCCAGCAGCTCCAACAGGGCTTCTGGAAACACCATATATTTT. Its translation: CASSSNRASGNTIYF. Full variable domain (rest looked up from reference TRBV5-4 and TRBJ1-3): ETGVTQSPTHLIKTRGQQVTLRCSSQSGHNTVSWYQQALGQGPQFIFQYYREEENGRGNFPPRFSGLQFPNYSSELNVNALELDDSALYLCASSSNRASGNTIYFGEGSWLTVV.